These 10 T cell receptor beta chains were sequenced from one sample in a study of Ad26.COV2.S vaccination and SARS-CoV-2 variants. Assay: immunoSEQ multiplex PCR; the TCRdb copy retains only in-frame clones and omits some. The table includes 300,000 to 400,000 clones, roughly 85% detected once. Sample treatment: roughly 18 received Ad26.COV2.S at low or high dose, single or two shots; about 5 received placebo; per-sample allocation not given. Day 63 after the first injection of vaccine or placebo was the sampling time. This sample comprised peripheral blood, obtained in a trial of Ad26.COV2.S vaccine versus placebo. These receptors were collected from a person aged 18 to 65 who received the Ad26.COV2.S COVID-19 vaccine or a placebo.

This chain links TRBV5-4 with TRBJ2-7, with TRBD1 matching over 8 bases. Trimming at V came to 3 bases and at J to 4 bases, leaving 9 bases not matched to a gene. The CDR3 runs 15 residues. CDR1 and CDR2 (germline): SGHNT, YYREEE (reference sequence). CDR3 protein: CASSSTGTGAYEQYF. CDR3 DNA sequence: TGTGCCAGCAGCTCCACCGGGACAGGAGCTTACGAGCAGTACTTC.

This chain connects TRBV19 to TRBJ2-1, with 12 nucleotides matching TRBD2. The length of the CDR3 is 16 residues. The germline CDR1 and CDR2 sequences are LNHDA and SQIVND (reference sequence). Losses at the gene ends were 5 bases for V and 1 base for J; bases not matched to a gene: 3. CDR3 in amino acids: CASSLTSGGSYNEQFF. CDR3 in DNA: TGTGCCAGTAGTTTGACTAGCGGGGGATCCTACAATGAGCAGTTCTTC.

The V gene is TRBV19, the J gene TRBJ1-1; 7 nucleotides agree with TRBD1. This CDR3 region has 17 residues. The germline gives CDR1 LNHDA, CDR2 SQIVND (reference sequence). The J segment lost 5 bases and the V segment lost 3 bases, leaving 15 bases of the junction unmatched. CDR3 DNA sequence: TGTGCCAGTAGTATCCTCAGTGGACAGGCCGGGAGGACTGAAGCTTTCTTT. It codes for CASSILSGQAGRTEAFF.

This rearrangement joins TRBV5-5 to TRBJ1-1; a possible D gene is TRBD1 (5 bases). The CDR3 has 15 residues. In germline, CDR1 is SGHKS, CDR2 YYEKEE (reference sequence). V lost 3 bases and J lost 4, with 16 bases in between. This CDR3 is CASSWVGRAGTEAFF. DNA of the CDR3: TGTGCCAGCAGCTGGGTAGGCAGGGCGGGCACTGAAGCTTTCTTT.

The rearrangement joins TRBV11-2 to TRBJ2-2; 9 positions agree with TRBD2. This CDR3 contains 18 residues. The J segment lost 7 bases and the V segment lost 6 bases, leaving 18 bases of the junction unmatched. CDR1 is SGHAT, CDR2 FQNNGV, per germline. The CDR3 DNA reads as TGTGCCAGCAGATACCCACGTCTCGGAGCGGGAGGATTCGGGGAGCTGTTTTTT. Translated: CASRYPRLGAGGFGELFF.

The chain carries TRBV5-1 and TRBJ2-1, with 12 positions matching TRBD2. This CDR3 comprises 16 residues. Germline assignment: CDR1 SGHRS and CDR2 YFSETQ. V shed 4 bases, J shed 5 bases, and the junction held 7 bases outside the gene matches. The CDR3 loop is CASSKPRTSGNNEQFF. CDR3 in DNA: TGCGCCAGCAGCAAGCCTAGGACTAGCGGGAACAATGAGCAGTTCTTC.

This chain joins TRBV20-1 and TRBJ2-2; D tentatively reads TRBD1 or TRBD2 (6 bases each). The CDR3 extends over 15 amino acids. The germline CDR1 and CDR2 sequences are DFQATT and SNEGSKA (reference sequence). Trimming cost V 3 bases and J 5 bases, with 16 bases left between them. CDR3 amino acids: CSASYPGAGTGELFF. CDR3 DNA: TGCAGTGCTAGTTACCCGGGGGCGGGTACCGGGGAGCTGTTTTTT.

The J gene is TRBJ1-5, the V gene TRBV21-1. TRBV21-1 is shown as a pseudogene. The CDR3 extends over 15 amino acids. In DNA form, the CDR3 reads TGTGCCAGCGACCGGAAGGCAGAATCCGGTCAGCCCCAGCATTTT. It codes for CASDRKAESGQPQHF.

The chain has TRBV30 and TRBJ1-1; TRBD1 aligns across 8 bases. In germline, CDR1 is GTSNPN, CDR2 SVGIG (reference sequence). The ends lost 5 bases at V and 3 bases at J; junction bases unmatched: 5. The CDR3 is 13 residues long. The CDR3 sequence is CAWGQGSDTEAFF. Written as DNA, the CDR3 is TGTGCCTGGGGACAGGGTTCTGACACTGAAGCTTTCTTT.

V gene TRBV28 combines with J gene TRBJ2-7, with TRBD2 matching 13 bases. V was clipped by 7 bases and J by 0 bases; unmatched bases: 12. CDR3 length: 18 amino acids. In germline, CDR1 is MDHEN, CDR2 SYDVKM. This CDR3 reads CASTQRETSGRLSYEQYF. The CDR3 DNA reads as TGTGCCAGCACCCAGCGTGAGACTAGCGGGAGGCTCTCCTACGAGCAGTACTTC.